This T cell receptor beta chain was sequenced during a study of OX40 agonist ivuxolimab in advanced cancers. The overall study: Patients got intravenous ivuxolimab at 0.01 to 10 mg/kg every 2 weeks.

This CDR3 region has 13 residues. The V gene end was trimmed by 6 bases and the J gene end by 3 bases; junction bases not matched to a gene: 3. Germline assignment: CDR1 MDHEN and CDR2 SYDVKM. Whole-study findings and limits: Clonal expansion by week 6 occurred in CD4+ and CD8+ blood T cells (at 0.1 to 3.0 mg/kg).

The method was immunoSEQ multiplex PCR; TCRdb's version includes in-frame clones alone and lacks a portion of them. The sample holds around 28,000 clones; about 88% are singletons and the top ten take roughly 15%. Of note for this clone: Its antigen is not known.

The rearrangement joins TRBV28 to TRBJ2-7; TRBD1 aligns across 9 bases. Sequencing was performed on CD4+ or CD8+ T cells sorted from blood, taken in a trial of the OX40 agonist ivuxolimab. The receptor was isolated from an adult with an advanced solid tumor such as melanoma, head and neck, liver or kidney cancer. The CDR3 bases are TGTGCCAGCAGCAACAGGGGGCGCTACGAGCAGTACTTC. This translates into CASSNRGRYEQYF.